The sample holds many counts of the clone carrying this T cell receptor (beta chain). What it binds is unknown. Multiple V-beta primers and a C-beta primer amplified TCRB from RNA. TCRB cDNA was made from around 0.48 ug total RNA. No unique molecular identifiers were described for these TCRB libraries. TCRdb itself ran the multiplex PCR reads through MiXCR, one entry per CDR3 protein. The sample lists about 11,000 distinct CDR3 sequences; approximately 71% were seen once. This specimen belongs to a study of tumor-infiltrating lymphocytes in glioblastoma multiforme. Overall study results and limits: TCR plus mutation findings rest on a single glioblastoma patient. No surface-marker sorting into functional T cell subtypes was done.

Per germline, CDR1 MDHEN and CDR2 SYDVKM. The CDR3 length is 13 residues. Trimming removed 7 bases from V and 3 bases from J; junction bases left unmatched: 5. Sequencing was done on a sample of brain tumor tissue. This TCR came from a male donor with glioblastoma. The V and J genes are TRBV28 and TRBJ2-7; TRBD2 matches 8 bases. CDR3 sequence (DNA): TGTGCCAGCACGACGGGAGGGGTCTACGAGCAGTACTTC. It encodes CASTTGGVYEQYF.